This T cell receptor (beta chain) was profiled in a study of T cell repertoires in cytomegalovirus infection. Whole-study results and caveats: HLA-C-restricted, CMV-specific TCR beta clonotypes were dominant ex vivo.

This CDR3 spans 16 amino acids. Trimming at V came to 4 bases and at J to 3 bases, leaving 7 bases not matched to a gene. Germline CDR1 SGHTA, CDR2 FQGNSA. This clonotype was recorded at least ten times. The antigen is unknown. TCRdb passed the reads through MiXCR, listing each CDR3 protein once. This sample carries about 310,000 distinct CDR3 sequences, 25% of them seen once, and the ten largest clones take roughly 13%. The TCR was taken from a human donor in good health (CMV status not recorded). Some clones in this sample may be carry-over from other donors' samples. Sequencing was performed on cultured PBMCs, taken from culture after CMV antigen stimulation. The chain couples TRBV7-2 to TRBJ2-1; 9 bases are a match to TRBD2. The CDR3 DNA follows: TGTGCCAGCAGCTGGGGACTAGCTAGATACTACAATGAGCAGTTCTTC. Protein sequence: CASSWGLARYYNEQFF.